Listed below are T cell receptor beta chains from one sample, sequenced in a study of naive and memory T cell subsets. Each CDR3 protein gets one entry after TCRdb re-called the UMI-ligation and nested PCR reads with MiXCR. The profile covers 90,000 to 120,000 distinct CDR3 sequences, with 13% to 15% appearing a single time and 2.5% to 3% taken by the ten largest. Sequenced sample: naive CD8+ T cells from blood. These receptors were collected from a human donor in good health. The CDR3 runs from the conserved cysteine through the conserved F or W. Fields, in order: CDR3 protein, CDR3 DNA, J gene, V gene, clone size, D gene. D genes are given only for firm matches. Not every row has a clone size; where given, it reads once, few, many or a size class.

CDR3: CASSQWARGDSEAFF
DNA: TGCGCCAGCAGCCAATGGGCTCGAGGTGACAGTGAAGCTTTCTTT
J: TRBJ1-1
V: TRBV4-3
size: few
D: -

CDR3: CASSQVRGGYEQYF
DNA: TGCGCCAGCAGCCAAGTACGGGGGGGCTACGAGCAGTACTTC
J: TRBJ2-7
V: TRBV4-3
size: once
D: TRBD2

CDR3: CSVEITSVYNEQFF
DNA: TGCAGCGTTGAAATCACTAGCGTGTACAATGAGCAGTTCTTC
J: TRBJ2-1
V: TRBV29-1
size: few
D: TRBD2

CDR3: CASSQDNRDSPHEQYF
DNA: TGCGCCAGCAGCCAAGATAACCGGGACAGCCCCCACGAGCAGTACTTC
J: TRBJ2-7
V: TRBV4-3
size: few
D: TRBD1

CDR3: CASRISSGGVNTGELFF
DNA: TGTGCCAGCAGAATTAGCTCCGGGGGCGTAAACACCGGGGAGCTGTTTTTT
J: TRBJ2-2
V: TRBV12-3/TRBV12-4
size: few
D: -

CDR3: CASSWEGSNQPQHF
DNA: TGTGCCAGCAGTTGGGAGGGGAGCAATCAGCCCCAGCATTTT
J: TRBJ1-5
V: TRBV12-3/TRBV12-4
size: -
D: -

CDR3: CASSWLAEGTGELFF
DNA: TGTGCCAGCAGCTGGCTAGCGGAAGGCACCGGGGAGCTGTTTTTT
J: TRBJ2-2
V: TRBV7-9
size: many
D: TRBD2

CDR3: CASSGTGTSVGELFF
DNA: TGTGCCAGCAGCGGGACCGGGACTAGCGTCGGGGAGCTGTTTTTT
J: TRBJ2-2
V: TRBV9
size: -
D: TRBD2

CDR3: CATGGLAGITDTQYF
DNA: TGTGCCACCGGGGGACTAGCGGGCATCACAGATACGCAGTATTTT
J: TRBJ2-3
V: TRBV15
size: few
D: TRBD2

CDR3: CASSPVGAEQYF
DNA: TGTGCCAGCAGCCCGGTGGGGGCCGAGCAGTACTTC
J: TRBJ2-7
V: TRBV12-3/TRBV12-4
size: few
D: -

CDR3: CAGDFRVPPYEQYF
DNA: TGTGCCGGGGACTTCCGGGTTCCCCCCTACGAGCAGTACTTC
J: TRBJ2-7
V: TRBV28
size: many
D: -

CDR3: CSVLTGFSGNTIYF
DNA: TGCAGCGTCCTGACAGGGTTCTCTGGAAACACCATATATTTT
J: TRBJ1-3
V: TRBV29-1
size: few
D: TRBD1

CDR3: CASSERVTEAFF
DNA: TGTGCCAGCAGTGAAAGGGTTACTGAAGCTTTCTTT
J: TRBJ1-1
V: TRBV2
size: many
D: -

CDR3: CASSQYIYSPPPGPMPYEQYF
DNA: TGTGCCAGCAGCCAATACATATATTCCCCCCCCCCGGGACCGATGCCCTACGAGCAGTACTTC
J: TRBJ2-7
V: TRBV7-9
size: many
D: -

CDR3: CASHSFAEGDTIYF
DNA: TGTGCCAGCCATAGCTTCGCTGAGGGGGACACCATATATTTT
J: TRBJ1-3
V: TRBV7-1
size: few
D: -

CDR3: CAWSVLDSPYEQYF
DNA: TGTGCCTGGAGTGTACTCGACAGCCCCTACGAGCAGTACTTC
J: TRBJ2-7
V: TRBV30
size: many
D: -

CDR3: CASSQNRAGGSYNEQFF
DNA: TGTGCCAGCAGCCAAAACCGGGCGGGAGGCTCCTACAATGAGCAGTTCTTC
J: TRBJ2-1
V: TRBV6-6
size: many
D: TRBD2

CDR3: CASSSPTGANTEAFF
DNA: TGTGCCAGCAGCTCGCCGACAGGAGCGAACACTGAAGCTTTCTTT
J: TRBJ1-1
V: TRBV11-1
size: few
D: -

CDR3: CASSHAEVSYNEQFF
DNA: TGCGCCAGCAGCCACGCGGAGGTCTCCTACAATGAGCAGTTCTTC
J: TRBJ2-1
V: TRBV4-3
size: -
D: -

CDR3: CASSFTPSTGSNYGYTF
DNA: TGTGCCAGCAGTTTTACCCCTTCGACAGGGTCTAACTATGGCTACACCTTC
J: TRBJ1-2
V: TRBV27
size: -
D: TRBD1

CDR3: CASSQDRNSNSPLHF
DNA: TGTGCCAGCAGCCAAGATCGTAACAGCAATTCACCCCTCCACTTT
J: TRBJ1-6
V: TRBV4-2
size: few
D: -

CDR3: CASSYIAGGADTQYF
DNA: TGTGCCAGCAGCTATATAGCGGGGGGGGCCGATACGCAGTATTTT
J: TRBJ2-3
V: TRBV7-2
size: many
D: TRBD2

CDR3: CSARLVDLNEQFF
DNA: TGCAGTGCTAGATTAGTGGACCTCAATGAGCAGTTCTTC
J: TRBJ2-1
V: TRBV20-1
size: -
D: -

CDR3: CASSSDGTDTQYF
DNA: TGTGCCAGCAGCTCGGACGGCACAGATACGCAGTATTTT
J: TRBJ2-3
V: TRBV7-2
size: few
D: -

CDR3: CASSLEAPNPDGPDTQYF
DNA: TGTGCCAGCAGCTTAGAAGCCCCAAATCCTGACGGCCCAGATACGCAGTATTTT
J: TRBJ2-3
V: TRBV7-9
size: few
D: -

CDR3: CASSKGTSSPSYNEQFF
DNA: TGTGCCAGCAGCAAAGGGACTAGCTCTCCTTCCTACAATGAGCAGTTCTTC
J: TRBJ2-1
V: TRBV21-1
size: -
D: -

CDR3: CSARENSPVETQYF
DNA: TGCAGTGCTAGAGAGAACTCCCCGGTTGAGACCCAGTACTTC
J: TRBJ2-5
V: TRBV20-1
size: few
D: -

CDR3: CASSSGRNYGYTF
DNA: TGTGCCAGCAGCTCGGGCCGGAACTATGGCTACACCTTC
J: TRBJ1-2
V: TRBV7-2
size: -
D: -

CDR3: CASIRRRDRGISGANVLTF
DNA: TGTGCCAGCATACGAAGGCGGGACAGGGGCATCTCTGGGGCCAACGTCCTGACTTTC
J: TRBJ2-6
V: TRBV28
size: -
D: TRBD1

CDR3: CASSHGLAGGLNEQFF
DNA: TGTGCCAGCAGCCACGGGCTAGCGGGGGGGCTAAATGAGCAGTTCTTC
J: TRBJ2-1
V: TRBV5-6
size: -
D: TRBD2

CDR3: CASSLVQSGANVLTF
DNA: TGTGCCAGCAGTTTAGTACAATCTGGGGCCAACGTCCTGACTTTC
J: TRBJ2-6
V: TRBV12-3/TRBV12-4
size: many
D: -

CDR3: CASTFAGGLDEQFF
DNA: TGTGCCAGCACTTTCGCGGGGGGGCTCGATGAGCAGTTCTTC
J: TRBJ2-1
V: TRBV7-9
size: few
D: TRBD2

CDR3: CASSLGQPNSGNTIYF
DNA: TGTGCCAGCAGCTTGGGTCAGCCTAACTCTGGAAACACCATATATTTT
J: TRBJ1-3
V: TRBV5-6
size: -
D: -

CDR3: CSVRPGTGNNEQFF
DNA: TGCAGCGTAAGGCCGGGGACAGGGAACAATGAGCAGTTCTTC
J: TRBJ2-1
V: TRBV29-1
size: -
D: TRBD1

CDR3: CASINELGANYGYTF
DNA: TGTGCCAGCATCAACGAACTCGGGGCTAACTATGGCTACACCTTC
J: TRBJ1-2
V: TRBV7-9
size: -
D: -

CDR3: CASSQVGQPGANVLTF
DNA: TGTGCCAGCAGCCAGGTCGGCCAGCCCGGGGCCAACGTCCTGACTTTC
J: TRBJ2-6
V: TRBV14
size: -
D: -

CDR3: CASSFGLVWDLDTQYF
DNA: TGTGCCAGCAGCTTTGGGCTCGTGTGGGATTTGGATACGCAGTATTTT
J: TRBJ2-3
V: TRBV11-2
size: few
D: -

CDR3: CASSLSGTGGGYTF
DNA: TGTGCCAGCAGCTTATCCGGGACAGGGGGTGGCTACACCTTC
J: TRBJ1-2
V: TRBV5-4
size: few
D: TRBD1

CDR3: CASSHRGRTKETQYF
DNA: TGTGCCAGCAGTCACAGGGGTCGAACTAAGGAGACCCAGTACTTC
J: TRBJ2-5
V: TRBV12-3/TRBV12-4
size: few
D: TRBD1

CDR3: CASGGGSSYEQYF
DNA: TGTGCCAGCGGTGGCGGCAGCTCCTACGAGCAGTACTTC
J: TRBJ2-7
V: TRBV6-2/TRBV6-3
size: many
D: -

CDR3: CSGREILEQFF
DNA: TGCAGTGGGCGGGAGATTCTTGAGCAGTTCTTC
J: TRBJ2-1
V: TRBV20-1
size: few
D: TRBD2

CDR3: CATQGPGELFF
DNA: TGTGCCACACAGGGGCCCGGGGAGCTGTTTTTT
J: TRBJ2-2
V: TRBV27
size: few
D: TRBD1

CDR3: CSVLTGVTGELFF
DNA: TGCAGCGTGCTCACAGGGGTCACCGGGGAGCTGTTTTTT
J: TRBJ2-2
V: TRBV29-1
size: many
D: TRBD1

CDR3: CASSLGRGGPRNEQFF
DNA: TGTGCCAGCAGCTTAGGCCGAGGAGGGCCGCGTAATGAGCAGTTCTTC
J: TRBJ2-1
V: TRBV13
size: -
D: -

CDR3: CASSIFAGSTDTQYF
DNA: TGTGCCAGTAGTATATTTGCGGGGAGCACAGATACGCAGTATTTT
J: TRBJ2-3
V: TRBV19
size: -
D: -

CDR3: CASSQNTGDEQYF
DNA: TGCGCCAGCAGCCAGAACACAGGTGACGAGCAGTACTTC
J: TRBJ2-7
V: TRBV5-1
size: -
D: -

CDR3: CSGTSEGGYTF
DNA: TGCAGCGGGACAAGCGAGGGGGGCTACACCTTC
J: TRBJ1-2
V: TRBV29-1
size: -
D: -

CDR3: CATSDRTGGDTEAFF
DNA: TGTGCCACCAGTGATAGGACAGGGGGAGACACTGAAGCTTTCTTT
J: TRBJ1-1
V: TRBV24-1
size: -
D: TRBD1

CDR3: CASSQEGPRVRFGNEQFF
DNA: TGCGCCAGCAGCCAAGAGGGACCGCGAGTCCGGTTCGGGAATGAGCAGTTCTTC
J: TRBJ2-1
V: TRBV4-3
size: -
D: -

CDR3: CASSYSPAVGLNTEAFF
DNA: TGTGCCAGCAGTTACTCCCCTGCTGTAGGGCTGAACACTGAAGCTTTCTTT
J: TRBJ1-1
V: TRBV6-5
size: many
D: -

CDR3: CASNDLRAAHEQYF
DNA: TGTGCCAGCAATGACCTTCGGGCAGCGCACGAGCAGTACTTC
J: TRBJ2-7
V: TRBV27
size: few
D: -

CDR3: CASTRVNSPLHF
DNA: TGTGCCAGCACCAGGGTTAATTCACCCCTCCACTTT
J: TRBJ1-6
V: TRBV11-2
size: few
D: -

CDR3: CASSTSGSEETQYF
DNA: TGTGCCAGCAGTACTAGCGGGAGTGAAGAGACCCAGTACTTC
J: TRBJ2-5
V: TRBV6-5
size: -
D: TRBD2

CDR3: CASSTRTLDTQYF
DNA: TGTGCCAGCAGTACCAGGACCTTAGATACGCAGTATTTT
J: TRBJ2-3
V: TRBV6-5
size: -
D: -

CDR3: CAISDSRETSGDEQFF
DNA: TGTGCCATCAGTGATAGTCGTGAGACTAGCGGCGATGAGCAGTTCTTC
J: TRBJ2-1
V: TRBV10-3
size: few
D: TRBD2

CDR3: CASSEGLRGSRSSGANVLTF
DNA: TGTGCCAGCAGTGAAGGTTTACGTGGGAGCCGGAGCTCTGGGGCCAACGTCCTGACTTTC
J: TRBJ2-6
V: TRBV28
size: -
D: -

CDR3: CATSDIRGYNEQFF
DNA: TGTGCCACCAGTGATATTAGAGGTTACAATGAGCAGTTCTTC
J: TRBJ2-1
V: TRBV24-1
size: few
D: -

CDR3: CASSLPVNYGYTF
DNA: TGTGCCAGCAGCTTACCCGTTAACTATGGCTACACCTTC
J: TRBJ1-2
V: TRBV7-9
size: many
D: -

CDR3: CASSDTGAQPQHF
DNA: TGTGCCAGCAGTGATACAGGGGCGCAGCCCCAGCATTTT
J: TRBJ1-5
V: TRBV25-1
size: many
D: TRBD1

CDR3: CASSPILDMNTEAFF
DNA: TGTGCCAGCTCACCGATCTTGGACATGAACACTGAAGCTTTCTTT
J: TRBJ1-1
V: TRBV18
size: -
D: -